This paragraph covers one T cell receptor beta chain sequence. Its antigen is as yet unknown. This CDR3 has 14 residues. In germline, CDR1 is MNHEY, CDR2 SMNVEV (reference sequence). V lost 3 bases, J lost 3 bases, and 11 bases lay in between. This sample stems from a study of cytomegalovirus exposure and HLA in healthy donors. Study-wide points: Highly shared sequence variants in one cluster were likely a sequencing artifact. Specificity for CMV antigens was confirmed in vitro for three of the CMV-associated chains.

The PCR contained 60 Vbeta and 13 Jbeta primers. The protocol was immunoSEQ multiplex PCR, while the TCRdb copy is restricted to in-frame clones and leaves out a portion. In the table there are some 150,000 clones, roughly three quarters of which are singletons. The chain links TRBV27 to TRBJ1-1; a weak D match, TRBD1 (5 bases). This clonotype originated in a man in his late teens or twenties in good health and CMV-seronegative. The sample was PBMCs. The CDR3 sequence is CASSFWGEDTEAFF. The DNA for the CDR3 is TGTGCCAGCAGTTTTTGGGGGGAAGACACTGAAGCTTTCTTT.